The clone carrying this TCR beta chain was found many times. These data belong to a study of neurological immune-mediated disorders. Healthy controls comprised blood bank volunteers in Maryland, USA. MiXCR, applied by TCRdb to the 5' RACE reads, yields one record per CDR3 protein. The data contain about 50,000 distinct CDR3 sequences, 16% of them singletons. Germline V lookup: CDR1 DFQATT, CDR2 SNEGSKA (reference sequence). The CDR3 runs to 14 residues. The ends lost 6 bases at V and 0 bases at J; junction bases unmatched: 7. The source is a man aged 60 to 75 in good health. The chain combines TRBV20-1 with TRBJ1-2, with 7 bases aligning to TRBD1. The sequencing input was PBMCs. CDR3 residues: CSADTGATNYGYTF. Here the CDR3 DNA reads TGCAGTGCGGATACAGGGGCAACTAACTATGGCTACACCTTC.